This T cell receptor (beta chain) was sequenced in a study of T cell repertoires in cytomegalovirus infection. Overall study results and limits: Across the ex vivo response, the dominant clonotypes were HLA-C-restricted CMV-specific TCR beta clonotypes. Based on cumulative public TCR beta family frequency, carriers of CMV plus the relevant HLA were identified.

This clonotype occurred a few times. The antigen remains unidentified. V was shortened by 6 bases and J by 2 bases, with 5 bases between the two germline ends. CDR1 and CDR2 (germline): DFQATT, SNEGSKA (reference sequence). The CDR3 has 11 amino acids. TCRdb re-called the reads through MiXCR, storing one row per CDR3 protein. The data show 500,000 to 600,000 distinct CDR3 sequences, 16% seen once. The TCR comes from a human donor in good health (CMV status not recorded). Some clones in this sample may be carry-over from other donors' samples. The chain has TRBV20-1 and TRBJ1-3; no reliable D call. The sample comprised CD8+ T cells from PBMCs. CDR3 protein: CSAQAGNTIYF. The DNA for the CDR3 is TGCAGTGCCCAGGCTGGAAACACCATATATTTT.